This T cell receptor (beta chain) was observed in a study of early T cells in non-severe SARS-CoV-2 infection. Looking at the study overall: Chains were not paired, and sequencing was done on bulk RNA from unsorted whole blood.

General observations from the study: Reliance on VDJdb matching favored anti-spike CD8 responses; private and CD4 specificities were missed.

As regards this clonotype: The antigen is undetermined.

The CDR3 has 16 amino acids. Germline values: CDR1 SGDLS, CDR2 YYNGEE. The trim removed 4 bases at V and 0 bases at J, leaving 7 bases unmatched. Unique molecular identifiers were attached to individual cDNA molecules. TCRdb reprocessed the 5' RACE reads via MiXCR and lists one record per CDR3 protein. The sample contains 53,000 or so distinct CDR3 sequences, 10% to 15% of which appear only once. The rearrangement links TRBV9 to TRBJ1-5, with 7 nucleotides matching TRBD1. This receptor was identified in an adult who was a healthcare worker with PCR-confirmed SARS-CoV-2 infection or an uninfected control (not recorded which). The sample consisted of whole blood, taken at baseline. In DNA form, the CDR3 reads TGTGCCAGCAGCATAGGCGGGACAGATAGCAATCAGCCCCAGCATTTT. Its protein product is CASSIGGTDSNQPQHF.